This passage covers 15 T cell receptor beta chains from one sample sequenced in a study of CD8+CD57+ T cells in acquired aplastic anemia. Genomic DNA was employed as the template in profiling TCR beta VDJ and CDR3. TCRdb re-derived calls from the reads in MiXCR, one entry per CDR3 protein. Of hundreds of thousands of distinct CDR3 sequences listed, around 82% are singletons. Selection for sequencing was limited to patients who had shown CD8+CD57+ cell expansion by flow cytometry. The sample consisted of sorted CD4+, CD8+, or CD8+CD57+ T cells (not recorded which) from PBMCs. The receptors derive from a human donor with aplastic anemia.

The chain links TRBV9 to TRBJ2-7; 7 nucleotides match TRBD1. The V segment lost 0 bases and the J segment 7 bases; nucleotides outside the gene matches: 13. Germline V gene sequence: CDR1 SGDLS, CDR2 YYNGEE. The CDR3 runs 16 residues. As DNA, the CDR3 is TGTGCCAGCAGCGTAGCGGGACAGAGCACCCTTACGGAGCAGTACGTC. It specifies CASSVAGQSTLTEQYV.

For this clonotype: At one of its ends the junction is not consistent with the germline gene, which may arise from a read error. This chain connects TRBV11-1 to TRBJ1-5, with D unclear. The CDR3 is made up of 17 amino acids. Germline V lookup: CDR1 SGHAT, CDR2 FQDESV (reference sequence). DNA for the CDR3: TGTGCCACCAGCTTGGATCCGACTTTTTATAGCAATCAGCCCCAGCATTTT. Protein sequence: CATSLDPTFYSNQPQHF.

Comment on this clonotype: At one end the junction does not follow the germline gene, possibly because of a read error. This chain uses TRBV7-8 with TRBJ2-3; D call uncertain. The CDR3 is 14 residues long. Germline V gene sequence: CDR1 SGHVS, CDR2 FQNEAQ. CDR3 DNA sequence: TGTGCCAGCAGCTTAGCGTCGGCAGGTGGAGATACGCAGTTT. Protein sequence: CASSLASAGGDTQF.

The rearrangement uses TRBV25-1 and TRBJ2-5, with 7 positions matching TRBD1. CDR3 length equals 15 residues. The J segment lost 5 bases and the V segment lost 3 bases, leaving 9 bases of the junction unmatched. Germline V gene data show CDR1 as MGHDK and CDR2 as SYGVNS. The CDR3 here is CASSDTNRQGETQYF. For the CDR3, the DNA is TGTGCCAGCAGTGACACCAATCGACAGGGCGAGACCCAGTACTTC.

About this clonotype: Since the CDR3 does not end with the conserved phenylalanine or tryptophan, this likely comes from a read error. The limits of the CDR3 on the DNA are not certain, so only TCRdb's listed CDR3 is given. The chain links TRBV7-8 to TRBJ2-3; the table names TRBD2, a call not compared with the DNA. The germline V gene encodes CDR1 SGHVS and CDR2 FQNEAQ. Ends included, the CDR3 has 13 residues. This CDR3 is CASGLGGGPDQQY.

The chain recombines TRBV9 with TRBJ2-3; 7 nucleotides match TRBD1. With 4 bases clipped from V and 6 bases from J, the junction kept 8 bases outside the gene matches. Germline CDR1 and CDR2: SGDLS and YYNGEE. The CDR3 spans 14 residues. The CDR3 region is CASSLGGSRDTQYF. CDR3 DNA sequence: TGTGCCAGCAGCTTAGGGGGCTCGCGCGATACGCAGTATTTT.

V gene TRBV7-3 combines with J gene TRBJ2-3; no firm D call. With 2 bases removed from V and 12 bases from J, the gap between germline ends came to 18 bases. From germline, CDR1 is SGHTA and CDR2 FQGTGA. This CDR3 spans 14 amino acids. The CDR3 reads CASSLEAGPVAQYF. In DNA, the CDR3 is TGTGCCAGCAGCTTAGAGGCAGGTCCCGTTGCACAGTATTTT.

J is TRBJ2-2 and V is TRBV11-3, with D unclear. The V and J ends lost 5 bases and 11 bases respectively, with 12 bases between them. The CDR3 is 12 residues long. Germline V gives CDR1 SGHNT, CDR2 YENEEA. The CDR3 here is CASSIGGGELFF. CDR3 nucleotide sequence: TGTGCCAGCAGCATCGGCGGCGGCGAGCTGTTTTTT. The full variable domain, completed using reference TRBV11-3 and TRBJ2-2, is EAGVVQSPRYKIIEKKQPVAFWCNPISGHNTLYWYLQNLGQGPELLIRYENEEAVDDSQLPKDRFSAERLKGVDSTLKIQPAELGDSAVYLCASSIGGGELFFGEGSRLTVL.

CDR3 residues: CASSIQRCGGCDEQFF. Here the CDR3 DNA reads TGTGCCAGCAGCATTCAAAGATGCGGGGGGTGCGATGAGCAGTTCTTC. The chain couples TRBV7-9 to TRBJ2-1; 8 nucleotides line up with TRBD2. Germline V CDR1 and CDR2: SEHNR, FQNEAQ (reference sequence). The CDR3 runs 16 residues. The J segment lost 8 bases and the V segment lost 5 bases, leaving 14 bases of the junction unmatched. The whole variable domain, remainder taken from reference TRBV7-9 and TRBJ2-1, is DTGVSQNPRHKITKRGQNVTFRCDPISEHNRLYWYRQTLGQGPEFLTYFQNEAQLEKSRLLSDRFSAERPKGSFSTLEIQRTEQGDSAMYLCASSIQRCGGCDEQFFGPGTRLTVL.

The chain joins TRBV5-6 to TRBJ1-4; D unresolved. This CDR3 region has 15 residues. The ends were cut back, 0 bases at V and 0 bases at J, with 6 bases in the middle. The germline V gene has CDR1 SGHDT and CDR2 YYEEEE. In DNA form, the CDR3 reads TGTGCCAGCAGCTTGGAGAGTGCAACTAATGAAAAACTGTTTTTT. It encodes CASSLESATNEKLFF. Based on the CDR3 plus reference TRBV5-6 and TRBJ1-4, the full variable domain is DAGVTQSPTHLIKTRGQQVTLRCSPKSGHDTVSWYQQALGQGPQFIFQYYEEEERQRGNFPDRFSGHQFPNYSSELNVNALLLGDSALYLCASSLESATNEKLFFGSGTQLSVL.

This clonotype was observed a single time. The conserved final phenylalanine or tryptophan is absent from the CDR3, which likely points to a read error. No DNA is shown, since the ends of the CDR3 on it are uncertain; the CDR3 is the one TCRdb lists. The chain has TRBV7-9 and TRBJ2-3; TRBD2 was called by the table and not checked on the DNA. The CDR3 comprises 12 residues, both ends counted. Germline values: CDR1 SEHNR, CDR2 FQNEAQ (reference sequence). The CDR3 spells CASSLGSDNQSN.

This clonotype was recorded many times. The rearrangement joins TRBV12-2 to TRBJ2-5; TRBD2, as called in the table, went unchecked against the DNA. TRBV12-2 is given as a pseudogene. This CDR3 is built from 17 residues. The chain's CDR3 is CASRLGLAGGPGETQYF. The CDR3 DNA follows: TGTGCAAGTCGCTTGGGACTAGCGGGGGGGCCCGGGGAGACCCAGTACTTC.

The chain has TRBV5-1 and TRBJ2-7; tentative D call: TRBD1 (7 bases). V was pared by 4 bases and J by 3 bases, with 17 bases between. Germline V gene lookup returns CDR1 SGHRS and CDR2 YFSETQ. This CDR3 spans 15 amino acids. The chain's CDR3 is CASSKFTGEDYEQYF. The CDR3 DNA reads TGCGCCAGCAGCAAGTTCACAGGGGAGGACTACGAGCAGTACTTC.

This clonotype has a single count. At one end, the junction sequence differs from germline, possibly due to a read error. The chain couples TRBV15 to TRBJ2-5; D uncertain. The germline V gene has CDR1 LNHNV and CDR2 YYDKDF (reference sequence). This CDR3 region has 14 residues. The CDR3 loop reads CATSKRSDHETQYF. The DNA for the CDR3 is TGTGCCACCAGCAAACGGTCAGACCATGAGACCCAGTACTTC.

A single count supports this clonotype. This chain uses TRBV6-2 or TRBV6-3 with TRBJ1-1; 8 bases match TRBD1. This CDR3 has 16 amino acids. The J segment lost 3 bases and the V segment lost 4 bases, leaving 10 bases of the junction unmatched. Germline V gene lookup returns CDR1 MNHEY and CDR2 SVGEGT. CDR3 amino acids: CASSSTRTGRDTEAFF. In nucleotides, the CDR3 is TGTGCCAGCAGTTCCACCCGGACAGGGAGAGACACTGAAGCTTTCTTT.